This TCR beta chain appears in the sequencing data of a study of blood T cell repertoires in COVID-19 (dated by TCRdb to about 2020). Some background on the complete study: Samples from collaborators originated in the United States, Italy and Spain and spanned both the acute and convalescent phases of COVID-19. The material from the prospective study consisted of cDNA or gDNA derived from T cells, B-cell-depleted T cells, or PBMCs. The dataset comprised deeply sampled blood TCRbeta repertoires from subjects exposed to, actively infected with, or recovered from COVID-19. The repertoires were released in a freely available public database intended as a resource for research on the immune response to SARS-CoV-2. Samples came from the ongoing ImmuneRACE study (first 160 participants) plus 1,254 subjects from 6 global collaborators. Sample metadata almost always included a de-identified subject ID, COVID-19 status, age in years and sex. Where available, HLA class I and class II types were taken from metadata supplied by the sample provider and were not determined by assay-based typing.

The investigation overall reported the following: Clinical and demographic metadata were provided uncurated, with the amount varying by source and participant.

TCRbeta CDR3 regions were amplified from genomic DNA by means of the immunoSEQ Assay, a bias-controlled multiplex PCR. Per the authors' processing: Nucleated cell counts per sample were estimated from amplification of reference gene primers within the assay. To quantify the absolute abundance of each unique TCRbeta CDR3 rearrangement, sequence reads were collapsed and filtered. Productive Simpson clonality was computed per sample as the square root of Simpson's diversity index over productive rearrangements. In its TCRdb copy, this immuneACCESS table keeps in-frame sequences only and misses some clones. Where compared with another copy, unresolved V genes explain less than half of these, and the others have no known cause. That table gives V, J and clone size, and the DNA gave D and trimming. Counted in this sample were approximately 190,000 clones; 75% to 95% of them appeared once. Of the sample, approximately 0.48% falls within the top ten clones.

About this clone: Its antigen is still unknown. No quality values exist for individual bases; no much larger clone is one base distant.

Whole blood was collected in K2EDTA tubes by collaborating institutions according to the institutions' own protocols. Collaborator samples were shipped for TCRbeta analysis as frozen whole blood, isolated PBMCs, or DNA extracted from either sample type. Counted from cysteine to phenylalanine, this CDR3 has 13 amino acids. This entry keeps only the CDR3 DNA: 39 bases, framed from base 1. As encoded in the germline V gene (reference sequence), CDR1 is SEHNR while CDR2 is FQNEAQ. At the junction V is shortened by 2 bases and J by 5 bases; bases outside the gene matches: 2. This TCR was recovered from a man aged 50 to 60 with acute or convalescent COVID-19. Sequencing input: peripheral blood. The chain is made from TRBV7-9 and TRBJ1-1; a stretch of 7 junction bases matches TRBD1. The CDR3 region has the sequence CASSLSGGTEAFF. The DNA sequence follows: TGTGCCAGCAGCTTATCAGGGGGTACTGAAGCTTTCTTT.